Listed below are T cell receptor beta chains from one sample, sequenced in a study of T cell responses to AZD1222 COVID-19 vaccine. The table came from immunoSEQ multiplex PCR; TCRdb's copy has only in-frame clones and leaves some out. The profile shows fewer than 120,000 clones, 94% of them singletons. The material was peripheral blood, obtained 28 days after the second AZD1222 dose. These receptors were collected from an adult who received the AZD1222 COVID-19 vaccine. Each CDR3 is given with its conserved first and last residue. A D gene is named only where the DNA matches it firmly. Size is stated for part of the rows, as once, few or many counts, or as a class when the clone is expanded.

abundance	d_gene	j_gene	v_gene	CDR3nt	CDR3aa
.	.	TRBJ1-3	TRBV9	TGTGCCAGCAGTCCCATCCAGGGATCTGGAAACACCATATATTTT	CASSPIQGSGNTIYF
.	TRBD1	TRBJ1-1	TRBV18	TGTGCCAGCTCACCCCTAGGACAGGGGGCGAGCGCTGAAGCTTTCTTT	CASSPLGQGASAEAFF
.	TRBD2	TRBJ2-3	TRBV11-2	TGTGCCAGCAGCTTAGTTTTGACTAGCGGGAGGATAAAGACAGATACGCAGTATTTT	CASSLVLTSGRIKTDTQYF
.	TRBD1	TRBJ1-1	TRBV6-5	TGTGCCAGCAGTTACTCGAGACAGGGGGGGACTGAAGCTTTCTTT	CASSYSRQGGTEAFF
.	.	TRBJ2-2	TRBV4-1	TGCGCCAGCAGCCAGGCGAGTGGTGTCATGGGGGCCGGGGAGCTGTTTTTT	CASSQASGVMGAGELFF
.	TRBD1	TRBJ2-5	TRBV25-1	TGTGCCAGCAGTGAGACTCCCGGGACAGGGGATGAGACCCAGTACTTC	CASSETPGTGDETQYF
many	.	TRBJ2-2	TRBV5-1	TGCGCCAGCAGCAAGATCCGGGACTCAATTAACACCGGGGAGCTGTTTTTT	CASSKIRDSINTGELFF
.	.	TRBJ2-5	TRBV14	TGTGCCAGCAGCCAACCCCGACTAGGTTTACAAGAGACCCAGTACTTC	CASSQPRLGLQETQYF
.	.	TRBJ1-5	TRBV7-9	TGTGCCAGCAGCTTAGGAGGACACAATCAGCCCCAGCATTTT	CASSLGGHNQPQHF
.	.	TRBJ2-5	TRBV6-1	TGTGCCAGCAGTGATCGGTATGCTAGGCAAGAGACCCAGTACTTC	CASSDRYARQETQYF
.	.	TRBJ1-3	TRBV11-3	TGTGCCAGCAGCGAGGGGACCTCTGGAAACACCATATATTTT	CASSEGTSGNTIYF
.	TRBD1	TRBJ1-4	TRBV6-5	TGTGCCAGCAGGGGGGGACAGGGGAGTGAAAAACTGTTTTTT	CASRGGQGSEKLFF
.	.	TRBJ1-1	TRBV28	TGTGCCAGCAGTTTCCCGACAGTGACGAACACTGAAGCTTTCTTT	CASSFPTVTNTEAFF
.	TRBD2	TRBJ2-7	TRBV7-2	TGTGCCAGCAGCCCGACGGCTAGCGGGGTTGAGCAGTACTTC	CASSPTASGVEQYF
few	.	TRBJ1-1	TRBV12-3/TRBV12-4	TGTGCCAGCAGAACTCAGGGAAACACTGAAGCTTTCTTT	CASRTQGNTEAFF
.	TRBD2	TRBJ2-2	TRBV19	TGTGCCAGTAGTGGGCGGGAGACTTGGCCCGGGGAGCTGTTTTTT	CASSGRETWPGELFF
few	.	TRBJ1-4	TRBV7-9	TGTGCCAGCAGCTTTTTTTTCAGGGGAGGCAATGAAAAACTGTTTTTT	CASSFFFRGGNEKLFF
.	.	TRBJ2-3	TRBV28	TGTGCCAGTCGCCGAGGGGGCACAGATACGCAGTATTTT	CASRRGGTDTQYF
.	.	TRBJ1-1	TRBV7-2	TGTGCCAGCAGCCTTTCTAAGGGGTACGCTGAAGCTTTCTTT	CASSLSKGYAEAFF
.	.	TRBJ1-4	TRBV5-1	TGCGCCAGCAGCCCTGGTAGCGGTGAAAAACTGTTTTTT	CASSPGSGEKLFF
once	.	TRBJ2-7	TRBV5-1	TGCGCCAGCAGCTTGGGCGTAAACAGGGACGAGCAGTACTTC	CASSLGVNRDEQYF
.	TRBD1	TRBJ2-2	TRBV3-1/TRBV3-2	TGTGCCAGCAGCCCTGCATTGGGACAGGGGGAGACCGGGGAGCTGTTTTTT	CASSPALGQGETGELFF
once	.	TRBJ2-1	TRBV28	TGTGCCAGCAGTCTACTTCTTGAGCAGTTCTTC	CASSLLLEQFF
.	TRBD2	TRBJ2-1	TRBV5-8	TGTGCCAGCAGTATGAGCGGGGGCAGGTTCAATGAGCAGTTCTTC	CASSMSGGRFNEQFF
.	.	TRBJ1-1	TRBV19	TGTGTCCTTGGGGCGTCGAACACTGAAGCTTTCTTT	CVLGASNTEAFF
.	.	TRBJ2-3	TRBV12-1	TGTGCCAGCACCTTGGTTGACACAAAGGGAGATACGCAGTATTTT	CASTLVDTKGDTQYF
.	.	TRBJ2-5	TRBV9	TGTGCCAGCAGCGCCCAAGAGACCCAGTACTTC	CASSAQETQYF
.	.	TRBJ1-1	TRBV29-1	TGCAGCGTCGTGATTTCTACTGAAGCTTTCTTT	CSVVISTEAFF
.	.	TRBJ1-1	TRBV3-1/TRBV3-2	TGTGCCAGCAGCCGACGAATAGCCGGGACCACCGCGAACACTGAAGCTTTCTTT	CASSRRIAGTTANTEAFF
.	.	TRBJ1-2	TRBV5-5	TGTGCCAGCACCTCCGGTTGGGGGAGTGACTATGGCTACACCTTC	CASTSGWGSDYGYTF
.	TRBD1	TRBJ1-1	TRBV5-1	TGCGCCAGCAGCTTTGGACAGGGGTCGAATGAAGCTTTCTTT	CASSFGQGSNEAFF
.	.	TRBJ1-1	TRBV10-1	TGCGCCAGCCGGGTGGGGAGGGACACTGAAGCTTTCTTT	CASRVGRDTEAFF
once	TRBD1	TRBJ1-1	TRBV5-1	TGCGCCAGCAGCTGGGGACAGGCCAACACTGAAGCTTTCTTT	CASSWGQANTEAFF
.	.	TRBJ1-1	TRBV3-1/TRBV3-2	TGTGCCAGCAGCCAAGAGGGGGCGGGGAACACTGAAGCTTTCTTT	CASSQEGAGNTEAFF
.	.	TRBJ1-2	TRBV5-6	TGTGCCAGCAGCGAAGGACGGAACTATGGCTACACCTTC	CASSEGRNYGYTF
.	TRBD1	TRBJ1-2	TRBV7-8	TGTGCCAGCAGCTTAGGGGGGAGGGGGACAGGCGGTGGCTACACCTTC	CASSLGGRGTGGGYTF
.	TRBD2	TRBJ2-7	TRBV5-6	TGTGCCAGCAGCTTAGCGGGAGCTTTCTACGAGCAGTACTTC	CASSLAGAFYEQYF
.	TRBD1	TRBJ1-2	TRBV6-4	TGTGCCAGCAGTGTTGGACAGGGGTATGGCTACACCTTC	CASSVGQGYGYTF
.	.	TRBJ2-7	TRBV4-1	TGCGCCAGCAGCCAATACCGGGACAACATCTACGAGCAGTACTTC	CASSQYRDNIYEQYF
.	.	TRBJ2-7	TRBV7-8	TGTGCCAGCAGCTATCAGGGCATGAGCGCTACGGAGCAGTACTTC	CASSYQGMSATEQYF
.	TRBD1	TRBJ1-6	TRBV6-5	TGTGCCAGCAGTTACTCTCAGGGGGCCGCGGGTTCACCCCTCCACTTT	CASSYSQGAAGSPLHF
.	TRBD2	TRBJ2-2	TRBV5-1	TGCGCCAGCAGGCTAGCGGGGGGCGACACCGGGGAGCTGTTTTTT	CASRLAGGDTGELFF
.	.	TRBJ2-2	TRBV20-1	TGCAGTGCTAGAGGGGCCGGGGAGCTGTTTTTT	CSARGAGELFF
few	.	TRBJ1-2	TRBV24-1	TGTGCCACCAGTGACCGCCGACAGGCGGGCTACACCTTC	CATSDRRQAGYTF
.	.	TRBJ2-5	TRBV11-2	TGTGCCAGCAGCTTAGGCGCAGGAACAGTTCAAGAGACCCAGTACTTC	CASSLGAGTVQETQYF
.	.	TRBJ1-1	TRBV7-8	TGTGCCAGCAGCTTGTTACAGGTGGAAGACACTGAAGCTTTCTTT	CASSLLQVEDTEAFF
.	.	TRBJ1-1	TRBV27	TGTGCCAGCAGTTTATCCAGACTAGTATCAGGGCCGTTCCTCTCAAACACTGAAGCTTTCTTT	CASSLSRLVSGPFLSNTEAFF
.	.	TRBJ1-5	TRBV6-4	TGTGCCAGCAGTTCCGGGGGGGGGCAGCCCCAGCATTTT	CASSSGGGQPQHF
.	.	TRBJ1-6	TRBV27	TGTGCCAGCAGTCCTTCCGGGACGAGGAATTCACCCCTCCACTTT	CASSPSGTRNSPLHF
few	.	TRBJ2-7	TRBV11-2	TGTGCCAGCAGGGATCGACTTGGGGGGAGTATCCGCCTCGAGCAGTACTTC	CASRDRLGGSIRLEQYF
.	.	TRBJ2-7	TRBV2	TGTGCCAGCACTACCGGGAATAACTACGCCGAGCAGTACTTC	CASTTGNNYAEQYF